This TCR beta chain is from a study of cytomegalovirus exposure and HLA in healthy donors. Study-level results: Diagnosis of cytomegalovirus status made by the classifier reportedly showed high specificity and sensitivity.

Sequencing was performed with immunoSEQ multiplex PCR; in TCRdb, only in-frame clones are kept and a portion is missing. Altogether tens of thousands of clones are present, about nine tenths being singletons, with the ten largest covering around 2.1%. Trimming removed 1 base at V and 2 bases at J, with 9 bases between. Per the germline V gene, CDR1 is SGHRS and CDR2 is YFSETQ. This CDR3 has 14 amino acids. Remarks on this clone: What it recognizes is unknown.

The chain combines TRBV5-1 with TRBJ2-5; no definite D call. Source material: PBMCs. This clonotype was obtained from a man younger than 40 in good health and CMV-seronegative. The CDR3 sequence is CASSLIGQQETQYF. For the CDR3, the DNA is TGCGCCAGCAGCTTGATTGGTCAGCAAGAGACCCAGTACTTC.